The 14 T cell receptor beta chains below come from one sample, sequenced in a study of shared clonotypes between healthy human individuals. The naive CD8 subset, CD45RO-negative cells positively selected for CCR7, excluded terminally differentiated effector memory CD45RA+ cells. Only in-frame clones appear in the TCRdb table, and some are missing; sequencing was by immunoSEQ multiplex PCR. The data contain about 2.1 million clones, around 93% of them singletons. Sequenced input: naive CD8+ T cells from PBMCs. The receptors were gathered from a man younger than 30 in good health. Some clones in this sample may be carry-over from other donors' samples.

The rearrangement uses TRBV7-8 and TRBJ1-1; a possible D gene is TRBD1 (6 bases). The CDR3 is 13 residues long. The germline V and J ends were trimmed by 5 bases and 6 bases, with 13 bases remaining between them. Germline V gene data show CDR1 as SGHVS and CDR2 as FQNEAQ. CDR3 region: CASSPLEGAEAFF. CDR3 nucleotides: TGTGCCAGCAGCCCCCTGGAGGGGGCTGAAGCTTTCTTT.

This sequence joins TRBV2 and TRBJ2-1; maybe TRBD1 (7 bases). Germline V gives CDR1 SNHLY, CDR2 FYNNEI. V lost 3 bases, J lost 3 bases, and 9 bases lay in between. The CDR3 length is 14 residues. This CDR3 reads CASSDRGDYNEQFF. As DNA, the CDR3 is TGTGCCAGCAGTGACAGGGGGGACTACAATGAGCAGTTCTTC.

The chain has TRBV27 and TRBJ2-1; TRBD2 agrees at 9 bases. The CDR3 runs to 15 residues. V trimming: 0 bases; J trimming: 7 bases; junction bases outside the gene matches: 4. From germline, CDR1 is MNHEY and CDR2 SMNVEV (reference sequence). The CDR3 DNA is TGTGCCAGCAGTTTATCTAGCGGGAGAGGGAATGAGCAGTTCTTC. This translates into CASSLSSGRGNEQFF.

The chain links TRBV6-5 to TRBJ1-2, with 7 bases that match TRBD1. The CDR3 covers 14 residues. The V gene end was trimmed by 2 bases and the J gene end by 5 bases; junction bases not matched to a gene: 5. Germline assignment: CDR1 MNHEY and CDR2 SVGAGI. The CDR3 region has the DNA TGTGCCAGCAGTTACCTAGACAGGGAGTATGGCTACACCTTC. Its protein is CASSYLDREYGYTF.

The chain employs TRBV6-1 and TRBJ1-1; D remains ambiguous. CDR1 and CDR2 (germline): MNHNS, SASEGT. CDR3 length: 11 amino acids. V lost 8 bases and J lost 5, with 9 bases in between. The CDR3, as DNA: TGTGCCAGCGGTTTAGGGACTGAAGCTTTCTTT. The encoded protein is CASGLGTEAFF.

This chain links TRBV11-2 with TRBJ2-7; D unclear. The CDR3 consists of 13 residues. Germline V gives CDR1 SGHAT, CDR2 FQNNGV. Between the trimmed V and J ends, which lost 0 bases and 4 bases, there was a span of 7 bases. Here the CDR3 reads CASSLDLVYEQYF. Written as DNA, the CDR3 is TGTGCCAGCAGCTTAGATCTGGTGTACGAGCAGTACTTC.

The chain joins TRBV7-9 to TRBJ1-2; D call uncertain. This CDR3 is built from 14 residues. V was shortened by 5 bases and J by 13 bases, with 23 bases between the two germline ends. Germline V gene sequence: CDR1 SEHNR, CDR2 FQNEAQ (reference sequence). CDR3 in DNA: TGTGCCAGCAGCACACCCCGAGCGTCAGCGGAAGCCACCTTC. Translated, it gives CASSTPRASAEATF.

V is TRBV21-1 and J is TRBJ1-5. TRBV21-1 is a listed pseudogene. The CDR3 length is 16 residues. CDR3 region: CASSKAGQGDNQPQHF. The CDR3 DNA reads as TGTGCCAGCAGCAAAGCAGGTCAGGGAGACAATCAGCCCCAGCATTTT.

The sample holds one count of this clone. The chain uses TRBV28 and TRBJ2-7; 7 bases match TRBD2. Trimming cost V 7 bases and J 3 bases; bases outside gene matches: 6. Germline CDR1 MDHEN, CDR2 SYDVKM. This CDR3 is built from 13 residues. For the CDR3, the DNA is TGTGCCAGCACTCTCGGGACTAACTACGAGCAGTACTTC. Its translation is CASTLGTNYEQYF. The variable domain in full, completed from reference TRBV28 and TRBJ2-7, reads DVKVTQSSRYLVKRTGEKVFLECVQDMDHENMFWYRQDPGLGLRLIYFSYDVKMKEKGDIPEGYSVSREKKERFSLILESASTNQTSMYLCASTLGTNYEQYFGPGTRLTVT.

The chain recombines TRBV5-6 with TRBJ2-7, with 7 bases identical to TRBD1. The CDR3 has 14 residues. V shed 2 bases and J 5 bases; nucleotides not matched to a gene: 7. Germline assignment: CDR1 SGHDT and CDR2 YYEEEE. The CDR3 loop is CASSFGTAAHEQYF. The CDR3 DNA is TGTGCCAGCAGCTTCGGGACAGCAGCCCACGAGCAGTACTTC.

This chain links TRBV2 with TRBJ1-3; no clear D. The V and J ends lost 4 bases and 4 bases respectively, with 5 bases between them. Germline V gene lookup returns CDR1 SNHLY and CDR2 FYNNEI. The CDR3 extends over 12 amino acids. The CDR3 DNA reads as TGTGCCAGCAGTGTGGCCGGAAACACCATATATTTT. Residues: CASSVAGNTIYF.

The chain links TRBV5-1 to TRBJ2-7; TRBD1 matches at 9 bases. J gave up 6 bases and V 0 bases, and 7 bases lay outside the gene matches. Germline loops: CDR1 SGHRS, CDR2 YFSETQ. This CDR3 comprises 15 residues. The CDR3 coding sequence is TGCGCCAGCAGCTTGGTGGGGACAGGGTCTGTCGAGCAGTACTTC. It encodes CASSLVGTGSVEQYF.

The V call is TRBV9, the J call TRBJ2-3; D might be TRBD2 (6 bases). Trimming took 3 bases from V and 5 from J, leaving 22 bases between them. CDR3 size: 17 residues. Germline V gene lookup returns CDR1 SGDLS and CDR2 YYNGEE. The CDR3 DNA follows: TGTGCCAGCAGCGAGCCACTTGGAGGACTACCGAGAGATACGCAGTATTTT. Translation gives CASSEPLGGLPRDTQYF.

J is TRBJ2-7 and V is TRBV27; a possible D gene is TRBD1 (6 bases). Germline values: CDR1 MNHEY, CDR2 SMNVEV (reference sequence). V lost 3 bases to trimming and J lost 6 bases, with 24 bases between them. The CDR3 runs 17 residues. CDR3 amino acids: CASSFKDRPTHLGEQYF. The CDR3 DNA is TGTGCCAGCAGTTTCAAGGACAGACCTACCCACCTCGGCGAGCAGTACTTC.